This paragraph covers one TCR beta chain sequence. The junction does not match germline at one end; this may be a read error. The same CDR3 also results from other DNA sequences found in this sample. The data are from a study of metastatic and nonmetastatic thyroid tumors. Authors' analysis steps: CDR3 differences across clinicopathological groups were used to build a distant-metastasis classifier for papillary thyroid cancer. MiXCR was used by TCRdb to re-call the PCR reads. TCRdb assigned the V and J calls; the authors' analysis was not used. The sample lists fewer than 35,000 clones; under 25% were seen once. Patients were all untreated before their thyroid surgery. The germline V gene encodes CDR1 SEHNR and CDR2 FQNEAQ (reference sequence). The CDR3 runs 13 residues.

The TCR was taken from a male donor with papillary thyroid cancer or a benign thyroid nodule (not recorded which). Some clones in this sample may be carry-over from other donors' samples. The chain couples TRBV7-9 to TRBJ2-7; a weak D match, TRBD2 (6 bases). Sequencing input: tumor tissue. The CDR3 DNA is TGTGCAAGCAGCTCGACCGGAGGGAGAGAGCAGTACTTC. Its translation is CASSSTGGREQYF.